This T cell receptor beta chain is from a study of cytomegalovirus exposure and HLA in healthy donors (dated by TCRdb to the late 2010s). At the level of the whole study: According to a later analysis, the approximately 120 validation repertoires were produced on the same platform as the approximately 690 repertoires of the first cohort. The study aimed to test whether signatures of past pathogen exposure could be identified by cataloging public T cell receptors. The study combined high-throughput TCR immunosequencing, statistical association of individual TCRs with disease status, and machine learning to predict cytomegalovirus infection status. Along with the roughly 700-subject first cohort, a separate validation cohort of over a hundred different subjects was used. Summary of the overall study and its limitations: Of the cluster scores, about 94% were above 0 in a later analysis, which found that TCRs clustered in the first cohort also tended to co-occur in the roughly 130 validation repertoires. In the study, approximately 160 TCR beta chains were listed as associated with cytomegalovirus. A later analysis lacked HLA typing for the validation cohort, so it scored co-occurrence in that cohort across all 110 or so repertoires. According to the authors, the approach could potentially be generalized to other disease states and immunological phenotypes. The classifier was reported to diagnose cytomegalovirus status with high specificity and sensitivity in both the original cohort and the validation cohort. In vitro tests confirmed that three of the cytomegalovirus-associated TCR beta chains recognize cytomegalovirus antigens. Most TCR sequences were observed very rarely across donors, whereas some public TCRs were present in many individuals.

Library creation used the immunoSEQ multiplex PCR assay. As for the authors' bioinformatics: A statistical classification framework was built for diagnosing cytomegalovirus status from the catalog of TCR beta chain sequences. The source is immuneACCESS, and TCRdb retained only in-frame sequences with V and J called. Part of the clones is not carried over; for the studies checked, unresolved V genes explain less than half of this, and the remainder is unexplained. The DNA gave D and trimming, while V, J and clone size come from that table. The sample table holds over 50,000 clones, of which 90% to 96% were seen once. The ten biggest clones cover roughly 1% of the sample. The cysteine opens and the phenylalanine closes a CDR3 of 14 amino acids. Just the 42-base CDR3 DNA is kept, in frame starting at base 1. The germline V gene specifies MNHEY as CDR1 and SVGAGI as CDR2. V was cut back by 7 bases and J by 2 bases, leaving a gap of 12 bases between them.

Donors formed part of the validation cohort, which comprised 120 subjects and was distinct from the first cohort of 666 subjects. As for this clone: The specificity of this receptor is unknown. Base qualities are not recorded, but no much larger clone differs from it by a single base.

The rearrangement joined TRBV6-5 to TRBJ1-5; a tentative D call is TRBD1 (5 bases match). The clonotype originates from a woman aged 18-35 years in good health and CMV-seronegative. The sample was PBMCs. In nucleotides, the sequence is TGTGCCAGCAACCCTACAGGAGGCAATCAGCCCCAGCATTTT. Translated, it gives CASNPTGGNQPQHF.